These 13 T cell receptor beta chains were all obtained from the same sample, sequenced in a study of molecular identifiers for immune sequencing clone quantification. MiXCR, run by TCRdb on the PCR reads, gives a single entry per CDR3 protein. Among over 600,000 distinct CDR3 sequences listed, less than 20% were seen once. The sample was naive CD8+ T cells from blood, with Jurkat cell RNA spiked in. Subset of the sample: FACS-sorted CD8+CD4-CCR7+CD45RA+ naive T cells. These receptors all stem from a human donor in good health. Some libraries in this study had Jurkat cell RNA spiked in.

This chain joins TRBV20-1 and TRBJ2-7, with 7 bases fitting TRBD2. Per the germline V gene, CDR1 is DFQATT and CDR2 is SNEGSKA (reference sequence). V dropped 6 bases and J dropped 0; count of bases not matched to a gene: 5. This CDR3 region has 13 residues. The CDR3 DNA sequence: TGCAGTGCGGGGCGGGGGAGCTCCTACGAGCAGTACTTC. Translating it yields CSAGRGSSYEQYF.

This clonotype was observed a few times. V is TRBV5-6 and J is TRBJ2-7, with D possibly being TRBD2 (5 bases). Germline CDR1 reads SGHDT; CDR2 reads YYEEEE. The germline V and J ends were trimmed by 3 bases and 4 bases, with 14 bases remaining between them. This CDR3 is built from 14 residues. The CDR3 coding sequence is TGTGCCAGCAGCTCTGGGGAGATACTATACGAGCAGTACTTC. Protein: CASSSGEILYEQYF.

This clonotype was seen many times. The J gene is TRBJ1-1, the V gene TRBV19; unclear D gene. V lost 5 bases and J 3 bases, leaving 16 bases between the germline ends. The CDR3 is 15 amino acids. Germline V CDR1 and CDR2: LNHDA, SQIVND (reference sequence). The chain's CDR3 is CASSFAGRADTEAFF. The CDR3 coding sequence is TGTGCCAGTAGTTTCGCAGGTAGAGCGGACACTGAAGCTTTCTTT. The complete variable domain, with remaining parts taken from reference TRBV19 and TRBJ1-1, reads DGGITQSPKYLFRKEGQNVTLSCEQNLNHDAMYWYRQDPGQGLRLIYYSQIVNDFQKGDIAEGYSVSREKKESFPLTVTSAQKNPTAFYLCASSFAGRADTEAFFGQGTRLTVV.

This clonotype has ten or more counts. The chain couples TRBV7-9 to TRBJ1-5, with 7 bases matching TRBD1. The trim removed 5 bases at V and 2 bases at J, leaving 9 bases unmatched. The germline CDR1 and CDR2 sequences are SEHNR and FQNEAQ (reference sequence). The CDR3 totals 16 residues. The CDR3 here is CASSPGGDPGNQPQHF. CDR3 sequence (DNA): TGTGCCAGCAGCCCAGGGGGTGACCCGGGCAATCAGCCCCAGCATTTT.

A word on this clonotype: One base away lies a much larger clone, so this may be a sequencing read error. The V call is TRBV20-1, the J call TRBJ1-4, with 9 bases aligning to TRBD1. CDR1 is DFQATT and CDR2 is SNEGSKA in the germline V gene (reference sequence). Trimming at V came to 0 bases and at J to 6 bases, leaving 11 bases not matched to a gene. The CDR3 extends over 17 amino acids. In DNA form, the CDR3 reads TGCAGTGCTAGAGATTTACGGACAGGGGCGGGAGATGAAAAACTGTTTTTT. It encodes CSARDLRTGAGDEKLFF.

The J gene is TRBJ2-7, the V gene TRBV7-2; D gene unclear. The V end lost 5 bases, the J end lost 7 bases, and 21 bases lay between the germline ends. This CDR3 has 15 amino acids. The germline V gene has CDR1 SGHTA and CDR2 FQGNSA. This chain's CDR3 is CASSPRPGGRREQYF. In DNA, the CDR3 is TGTGCCAGCAGCCCCCGGCCGGGTGGCCGTAGGGAGCAGTACTTC.

This clonotype came up a few times. A read error is possible here, since a much larger clone lies one base away. The gene calls are TRBV7-9 and TRBJ2-7, with 7 bases lining up with TRBD1. The CDR3 contains 15 residues. The germline V gene encodes CDR1 SEHNR and CDR2 FQNEAQ (reference sequence). CDR3 protein: CANSFPTGRPYEQYF. In DNA, the CDR3 is TGTGCCAACAGCTTCCCGACAGGGCGCCCTTACGAGCAGTACTTC.

V and J are TRBV19 and TRBJ2-7; possibly TRBD1 or TRBD2 for D (5 bases each). Germline V CDR1 and CDR2: LNHDA, SQIVND (reference sequence). This CDR3 is 15 amino acids long. V lost 3 bases and J lost 2, with 14 bases in between. DNA for the CDR3: TGTGCCAGTAGTATCAGGGAAGCGGAACCCTACGAGCAGTACTTC. It translates to CASSIREAEPYEQYF.

As regards this clonotype: A read error may be the cause here, since a much bigger clone is one base away. No conserved phenylalanine or tryptophan is present at the end of the CDR3, so a read error is the likely explanation. The genes are TRBV6-5 and TRBJ1-1, with no clear D. CDR1 is MNHEY and CDR2 is SVGAGI in the germline V gene. The ends were cut back, 6 bases at V and 0 bases at J, with 11 bases in the middle. CDR3 length: 14 residues. As DNA, the CDR3 is TGTGCCAGCAGGATCGGTCCCTTGAACACTGAAGCTTTCCTT. This sequence encodes CASRIGPLNTEAFL.

A remark on this clonotype: This sequence may be a read error, since a much larger clone differs from it by one base. The genes are TRBV9 and TRBJ2-1; 8 nucleotides line up with TRBD2. The length of the CDR3 is 15 residues. The V gene end was trimmed by 4 bases and the J gene end by 13 bases; junction bases not matched to a gene: 16. The germline CDR1 and CDR2 sequences are SGDLS and YYNGEE. The CDR3, as DNA: TGTGCCAGCAGCATAAGCGGGAGTAGTAAAGAGACCCAGTTCTTC. It yields the protein CASSISGSSKETQFF.

This clonotype was counted at least ten times. The chain carries TRBV6-2 or TRBV6-3 and TRBJ2-7, with a possible D match to TRBD1 (5 bases). Germline CDR1 is MNHEY and CDR2 is SVGEGT. The CDR3 is 13 residues long. Trimming pared 2 bases from V and 2 bases from J, leaving 7 bases between. The CDR3 here is CASSYGAPYEQYF. CDR3 coding DNA: TGTGCCAGCAGTTACGGGGCCCCCTACGAGCAGTACTTC.

The gene calls are TRBV10-3 and TRBJ2-7; tentatively, D is TRBD1 (6 bases). The ends were cut back, 4 bases at V and 0 bases at J, with 10 bases in the middle. CDR1 and CDR2 from the germline V gene are ENHRY and SYGVKD. The CDR3 has 14 residues. The CDR3 reads CAISGDRSSYEQYF. CDR3 DNA sequence: TGTGCCATCAGTGGAGACAGGAGCTCCTACGAGCAGTACTTC.

The rearrangement joins TRBV24-1 to TRBJ1-2; TRBD1 is a possible D gene (6 bases). This CDR3 has 14 residues. With 3 bases removed from V and 3 bases from J, the gap between germline ends came to 10 bases. Germline V CDR1 and CDR2: KGHDR, SFDVKD. In nucleotides, the CDR3 is TGTGCCACCAGTGATGGGGGGCACGACTATGGCTACACCTTC. Amino acids: CATSDGGHDYGYTF.